These 25 T cell receptor beta chains were sequenced from one sample in a study of cytotoxic CD8 clonotypes in ibrutinib-treated CLL. Generated by immunoSEQ multiplex PCR, the TCRdb table keeps only in-frame clones and is missing some. This sample has about 200,000 clones, with 70% found just once. The specimen comprised PBMCs, sampled after 12 months of ibrutinib treatment. These receptors were collected from a human donor with chronic lymphocytic leukemia.

The genes are TRBV5-1 and TRBJ1-4; D possibly corresponds to TRBD1 (5 bases). CDR3 size: 12 residues. Trimming removed 3 bases from V and 5 bases from J, with 5 bases in between. CDR1 and CDR2 from the germline V gene are SGHRS and YFSETQ. The CDR3 loop is CASSWDNEKLFF. CDR3 sequence (DNA): TGCGCCAGCAGCTGGGACAATGAAAAACTGTTTTTT.

The chain is built from TRBV5-1 and TRBJ2-5, with D tentatively TRBD1 (5 bases). There are 14 residues in the CDR3. The germline V and J ends were trimmed by 0 bases and 3 bases, with 9 bases remaining between them. Germline CDR1 and CDR2: SGHRS and YFSETQ. The CDR3 sequence is CASSLGQSEETQYF. Written as DNA, the CDR3 is TGCGCCAGCAGCTTGGGACAGTCTGAAGAGACCCAGTACTTC.

The rearrangement links TRBV2 to TRBJ1-5, with D hard to call. The CDR3 consists of 11 residues. Trimming pared 6 bases from V and 7 bases from J, leaving 7 bases between. Germline V lookup: CDR1 SNHLY, CDR2 FYNNEI. The DNA for the CDR3 is TGTGCCAGCAGGGTGAAGCAGCCCCAGCATTTT. Protein: CASRVKQPQHF.

This chain links TRBV6-6 with TRBJ1-2, with TRBD1 matching over 10 bases. Germline V gene lookup returns CDR1 MNHNY and CDR2 SVGAGI (reference sequence). CDR3 size: 15 residues. Trimming cost V 0 bases and J 2 bases; bases outside gene matches: 0. CDR3 sequence reads: CASSYSGQGNYGYTF. The CDR3 nucleotides read TGTGCCAGCAGTTACTCGGGACAGGGGAACTATGGCTACACCTTC.

This chain connects TRBV14 to TRBJ2-1, with no clear D. The germline gives CDR1 SGHDN, CDR2 FVKESK. The V end was cut by 0 bases, the J end by 7 bases, with 7 bases between. This CDR3 is 13 amino acids long. DNA of the CDR3: TGTGCCAGCAGCCAAGAGGTATTTAATGAGCAGTTCTTC. Its translation is CASSQEVFNEQFF.

This chain connects TRBV7-2 to TRBJ2-5; D is perhaps TRBD1 (5 bases). Germline V lookup: CDR1 SGHTA, CDR2 FQGNSA. This CDR3 is 14 amino acids long. The V end lost 0 bases, the J end lost 1 base, and 6 bases lay between the germline ends. The CDR3 DNA sequence: TGTGCCAGCAGCTTAGCAGGGGCCCAAGAGACCCAGTACTTC. The encoded protein is CASSLAGAQETQYF.

This clone came up once. The chain's CDR3 is CASSLSGTGHGYTF. CDR3 nucleotide sequence: TGTGCCAGCAGTTTATCAGGGACAGGGCATGGCTACACCTTC. This chain links TRBV27 with TRBJ1-2; 9 positions match TRBD1. The CDR3 length is 14 residues. From germline, CDR1 is MNHEY and CDR2 SMNVEV (reference sequence). V was clipped by 0 bases and J by 6 bases; unmatched bases: 2.

CDR3 loop: CATSRVHELEGYTF. The CDR3 DNA reads as TGTGCCACCAGCAGAGTTCACGAGCTTGAGGGCTACACCTTC. The J gene is TRBJ1-2, the V gene TRBV15; D gene ambiguous. The V and J ends lost 1 base and 8 bases respectively, with 14 bases between them. The CDR3 is made up of 14 amino acids. Germline V gene data show CDR1 as LNHNV and CDR2 as YYDKDF (reference sequence).

The chain employs TRBV6-1 and TRBJ1-5, with a weak D call TRBD1 (5 bases). Germline CDR1 MNHNS, CDR2 SASEGT. The CDR3 has 15 amino acids. The germline V and J ends were trimmed by 3 bases and 0 bases, with 9 bases remaining between them. For the CDR3, the DNA is TGTGCCAGCAGTGATCGGGGGTTTAGCAATCAGCCCCAGCATTTT. It encodes CASSDRGFSNQPQHF.

V gene TRBV9 combines with J gene TRBJ2-7; 7 positions agree with TRBD2. The germline gives CDR1 SGDLS, CDR2 YYNGEE. The CDR3 runs to 15 residues. Unmatched junction bases numbered 10, after V lost 4 bases and J lost 3 bases. CDR3 loop: CASSSGWGGSYEQYF. In nucleotides, the CDR3 is TGTGCCAGCAGCTCGGGGTGGGGCGGGAGCTACGAGCAGTACTTC.

This clone was seen ten or more times. The rearrangement joins TRBV27 to TRBJ1-6; D call uncertain. Germline values: CDR1 MNHEY, CDR2 SMNVEV (reference sequence). CDR3 length: 15 residues. V shed 3 bases and J shed 10 bases, with 16 bases lying between them. As DNA, the CDR3 is TGTGCCAGCAGTTTTGGTAAGGGATGGCGCTCACCCCTCCACTTT. Protein product: CASSFGKGWRSPLHF.

V and J are TRBV21-1 and TRBJ1-5. TRBV21-1 is tagged as a pseudogene. The CDR3 runs to 14 residues. DNA for the CDR3: TGTGCCAGCGGGGGACATACGGGGGATCAGCCCCAGCATTTT. It translates to CASGGHTGDQPQHF.

V gene TRBV28 combines with J gene TRBJ1-2, with 9 bases lining up with TRBD1. The CDR3 runs to 13 residues. CDR1 is MDHEN, CDR2 SYDVKM, per germline. After removal of 6 bases from V and 6 bases from J, the junction contained 5 bases not matched to a gene. The CDR3 DNA reads TGTGCCAGCAGGCTAGGGACAGGGCATGGCTACACCTTC. This gives the protein CASRLGTGHGYTF.

The chain carries TRBV7-8 and TRBJ2-5; TRBD1 matches at 10 bases. The V segment lost 3 bases and the J segment 5 bases; nucleotides outside the gene matches: 6. This CDR3 region has 15 residues. CDR1 SGHVS and CDR2 FQNEAQ come from the germline V gene. CDR3 in DNA: TGTGCCAGCAGCTTCCGGGACAGGGGTATGGAGACCCAGTACTTC. This translates into CASSFRDRGMETQYF.

The V call is TRBV4-3, the J call TRBJ2-1, with TRBD2 matching over 12 bases. The CDR3 is made up of 20 amino acids. Per the germline V gene, CDR1 is LGHNA and CDR2 is YSLEER. V gave up 1 base and J gave up 2 bases; unmatched junction bases: 12. As DNA, the CDR3 is TGCGCCAGCAGCCAAGTGGCCGAGACTAGCGGGAGCTACGCCTACAATGAGCAGTTCTTC. Residues: CASSQVAETSGSYAYNEQFF.

The V call is TRBV30, the J call TRBJ2-5; TRBD1 agrees at 7 bases. V lost 6 bases, J lost 7 bases, and 14 bases stayed unmatched. CDR1 and CDR2 (germline): GTSNPN, SVGIG (reference sequence). The CDR3 is made up of 14 amino acids. CDR3 protein: CACHRGLTRGTQYF. CDR3 in DNA: TGTGCCTGCCACAGGGGCCTCACACGAGGGACCCAGTACTTC.

A single count supports this clone. The chain employs TRBV19 and TRBJ1-1; weak D call: TRBD1 (6 bases). The CDR3 covers 16 residues. V dropped 8 bases and J dropped 1 base, with 20 bases sitting between them. Germline assignment: CDR1 LNHDA and CDR2 SQIVND (reference sequence). The CDR3 protein is CASSATGPTSNTEAFF. CDR3 nucleotides: TGTGCCAGTTCAGCTACAGGGCCGACTTCGAACACTGAAGCTTTCTTT.

This chain uses TRBV30 with TRBJ2-7; D unresolved. Trimming stripped 2 bases from V and 0 bases from J, with 5 bases between. The length of the CDR3 is 12 residues. Germline lookup yields CDR1 GTSNPN and CDR2 SVGIG (reference sequence). The CDR3 protein is CAWSRSSYEQYF. Written as DNA, the CDR3 is TGTGCCTGGAGTCGAAGCTCCTACGAGCAGTACTTC. The variable domain in full, with the rest retrieved from reference TRBV30 and TRBJ2-7, is SQTIHQWPATLVQPVGSPLSLECTVEGTSNPNLYWYRQAAGRGLQLLFYSVGIGQISSEVPQNLSASRPQDRQFILSSKKLLLSDSGFYLCAWSRSSYEQYFGPGTRLTVT.

The chain carries TRBV30 and TRBJ1-2; TRBD1 is a possible D gene (5 bases). Germline CDR1 and CDR2: GTSNPN and SVGIG (reference sequence). V gave up 3 bases and J gave up 4 bases, with 15 bases separating them. CDR3 length: 14 residues. The CDR3: CAWRVVGAGYGYTF. DNA of the CDR3: TGTGCCTGGAGAGTGGTAGGGGCTGGCTATGGCTACACCTTC.

The count of this clone is one. The chain joins TRBV6-5 to TRBJ2-7; 9 bases fit TRBD1. Trimming cost V 6 bases and J 6 bases; bases outside gene matches: 9. The CDR3 contains 14 residues. Germline V gene data show CDR1 as MNHEY and CDR2 as SVGAGI. The CDR3 coding sequence is TGTGCCAGCAGCCCCAACAGGGGGCGCGGCGAGCAGTACTTC. Residues: CASSPNRGRGEQYF.

The V call is TRBV28, the J call TRBJ1-1; a weak D match, TRBD1 (5 bases). The V end was cut by 4 bases, the J end by 11 bases, with 14 bases between. CDR1 and CDR2 (germline): MDHEN, SYDVKM. The CDR3 spans 12 residues. CDR3 in DNA: TGTGCCAGCAGTTCAGGGACTCAAGGGGCTTTCTTT. It codes for CASSSGTQGAFF.

The chain uses TRBV29-1 and TRBJ2-2, with 8 bases that match TRBD1. The germline gives CDR1 SQVTM, CDR2 ANQGSEA. The CDR3 extends over 14 amino acids. Trimming took 4 bases from V and 4 from J; bases not matched to a gene: 5. CDR3 residues: CSVVGTGVTGELFF. The CDR3 DNA reads as TGCAGCGTTGTCGGGACAGGAGTCACCGGGGAGCTGTTTTTT.

The V gene is TRBV5-1, the J gene TRBJ1-5; 7 positions agree with TRBD1. The germline V gene has CDR1 SGHRS and CDR2 YFSETQ. The CDR3 consists of 17 residues. V shed 6 bases, J shed 3 bases, and the junction held 15 bases outside the gene matches. CDR3 amino acids: CASNLTFGTAHNQPQHF. The CDR3 DNA reads TGCGCCAGCAACTTAACGTTCGGGACAGCTCACAATCAGCCCCAGCATTTT.

This clone was detected a few times. The chain employs TRBV7-3 and TRBJ2-7; D could derive from TRBD1 or TRBD2 (5 bases each). Deletions cut 4 bases from V and 0 bases from J, with 16 bases between. The CDR3 length is 16 residues. The germline gives CDR1 SGHTA, CDR2 FQGTGA. The CDR3 sequence: CASSWDGNSRSYEQYF. Written as DNA, the CDR3 is TGTGCCAGCAGCTGGGACGGGAACAGTCGCTCCTACGAGCAGTACTTC. Variable domain in full (rest from reference TRBV7-3 and TRBJ2-7): GAGVSQTPSNKVTEKGKYVELRCDPISGHTALYWYRQSLGQGPEFLIYFQGTGAADDSGLPNDRFFAVRPEGSVSTLKIQRTERGDSAVYLCASSWDGNSRSYEQYFGPGTRLTVT.

This clone was detected a few times. The gene calls are TRBV5-1 and TRBJ1-4; TRBD1 aligns across 9 bases. The germline V gene has CDR1 SGHRS and CDR2 YFSETQ. The CDR3 spans 12 residues. The V segment lost 7 bases and the J segment 14 bases; nucleotides outside the gene matches: 9. CDR3 in DNA: TGCGCCAGCCGTGGGACAGGGATCCGCCTGTTTTTT. This gives the protein CASRGTGIRLFF.